The T cell receptor beta chain under discussion was sequenced for a study of cytomegalovirus exposure and HLA in healthy donors. In the case of this clone: What it binds is not known.

V was pared by 4 bases and J by 3 bases, with 14 bases between. The CDR3 extends over 14 amino acids. The germline gives CDR1 SGHDT, CDR2 YYEEEE. Findings and limits, study-wide: Most of the CMV-associated TCR beta chains (in a later analysis) appeared to be HLA-restricted. Donors were assumed by presence/absence analyses to have roughly uniform sequencing depth. The study put some 160 TCR beta chains on its list as cytomegalovirus-associated. In a later analysis, common viral pathogens appeared linked to several of the most significant clusters.

The primer mix had 60 Vbeta and 13 Jbeta primers. Assay used: immunoSEQ multiplex PCR; TCRdb lists only in-frame clones, some missing. The listing contains roughly 190,000 clones. Sequenced: PBMCs. The chain links TRBV5-6 to TRBJ2-7; a possible D gene is TRBD1 (6 bases). The sequence came from a woman aged 18-30 years in good health and CMV-seropositive. The CDR3 reads CASSHRENRYEQYF. CDR3 sequence (DNA): TGTGCCAGCAGCCACAGGGAGAATCGCTACGAGCAGTACTTC.